This TCR beta chain was captured by sequencing in a study of human T cells and chemical hapten exposure (dated by TCRdb to the early 2020s). Broadly, across the study: For sensitization, 2% DPC in acetone was applied to a roughly 2 cm by roughly 2 cm area of upper inner arm skin. Patient blood was sampled pre-sensitization (week 0) and at 2, 6 and about 24 weeks after DPC sensitization. Peripheral blood TCR repertoire changes were tracked in vivo in alopecia patients during primary and secondary sensitization to the hapten diphenylcyclopropenone (DPC). Most of the patients in the cohort were female, and the cohort covered alopecia areata with under or over 50% scalp involvement, alopecia totalis and alopecia universalis. Throughout the roughly 25-week study period, patients were also given weekly therapeutic DPC doses on the scalp. Under 30 alopecia patients gave blood for TCR sequencing at one to four time points (pre-sensitization, 2, 6 and 24 weeks). Libraries were pooled for sequencing, and variation in per-sample TCR yields was attributed mainly to small differences in library volumes within the pool. Patch testing was done on the upper back using Finn chambers containing 0.01% DPC, and results were scored after 6 days according to International Contact Dermatitis Research Group standards.

The time point label for this specimen denotes: pre-sensitization, week 0. Interpreted using the paper, the treatment or condition label stands for: therapeutic diphenylcyclopropenone sensitization with weekly scalp DPC. Blood at each patch-test visit was drawn before the patch test was applied. Patients were eligible if aged 18 to 70, diagnosed with alopecia and judged suitable for DPC therapy, and pregnant patients were excluded. Total RNA was isolated from unfractionated whole blood collected in Tempus Blood RNA tubes. Findings and caveats that apply to the study as a whole: Expanded TCRs formed significantly more large CDR3 similarity clusters than pre-sensitization or healthy control sets, consistent with antigen-driven responses. All patients had alopecia, a presumed autoimmune disease, so their immune response might differ from that of healthy individuals. Patch test score was positively correlated with the number of PT1 expanded TCRs, with significance at thresholds 8, 16 and 32 but not at 4. DPC sensitization did not change how many TCRs were above 1 in 1000 frequency, and no evidence was found of alterations in global repertoire structure. After repeated subsampling, the strength of the expansion versus patch-test correlation and the threshold at which it became significant changed.

Library construction relied on RACE. The sequencer was a NextSeq 500. Library preparation attached unique molecular identifiers to individual cDNA molecules for quantitative, reproducible TCR counting. For every blood RNA sample, sequencing covered both the TCR alpha and TCR beta chains. The source study handled its data this way. The median number of TCRs per sample was around 96,000, ranging from 23,224 to 690,600. The Decombinator software suite was used to annotate the V, J and CDR3 of the TCR reads. To make PS versus PT1 abundance plots, every sample was subsampled to the same number of TCRs (28,000). TCRs were defined as expanded if absent before sensitization and observed at least eight times at the 2-week time point. TCRdb cleaned the public reads at Q25 with fastp, built clones with MiXCR and kept in-frame beta chains. Entries that share a CDR3 protein sequence are merged under the most common genes and DNA. The V and J calls were determined by TCRdb, not by the authors. Within this sample are about 51,000 distinct CDR3 sequences, with about a tenth of them counted one time only. 11% to 15% of the sample is held by the ten biggest clonotypes.

This clonotype showed up many times. Its antigen specificity is not known. Base qualities are missing; no much larger clone stands one base away. The sample in question was whole blood, obtained in connection with sensitization to the hapten diphenylcyclopropenone (DPC). The receptor was derived from a woman in her 40s with alopecia areata. Some clones in this sample may be carry-over from other donors' samples.

The CDR3 in this case is CASQKDNEQFF. The sequence in DNA is TGTGCCAGCCAGAAAGACAATGAGCAGTTCTTC. Rearrangement joined TRBV9 to TRBJ2-1; there is no confident call for the D gene. V sheds 7 bases and J sheds 5 bases, leaving 7 bases between their ends. In the germline V gene, CDR1 corresponds to SGDLS and CDR2 to YYNGEE. From the cysteine through the phenylalanine, the CDR3 covers 11 amino acids. Only the CDR3 DNA is retained, 33 bases long and in frame from the first base.